Below, 4 T cell receptor beta chains from the same sample are listed, as sequenced in a study of shared clonotypes between healthy human individuals. Method: immunoSEQ multiplex PCR; TCRdb's copy keeps in-frame clones and lacks some. The sample has roughly 2.6 million clones; 90% to 95% are singletons. Sequencing was done on a sample of naive CD4+ T cells sorted from blood. Subset indicated: CD45RA+ positively selected. These receptors were obtained from a young man in good health.

The genes are TRBV29-1 and TRBJ2-1, with D perhaps TRBD1 (5 bases). This CDR3 region has 13 residues. The germline gives CDR1 SQVTM, CDR2 ANQGSEA. Trimming removed 6 bases at V and 12 bases at J, with 21 bases between. CDR3 residues: CSVITGRADGQFF. DNA for the CDR3: TGCAGCGTCATCACAGGCAGGGCCGATGGGCAGTTCTTC.

The chain has TRBV10-2 and TRBJ2-1, with 7 bases matching TRBD2. The J segment lost 9 bases and the V segment lost 0 bases, leaving 5 bases of the junction unmatched. The CDR3 has 14 residues. CDR1 and CDR2 from the germline V gene are WSHSY and SAAADI. CDR3 in DNA: TGCGCCAGCAGTGAGTCGGGGGGGAGTGGTGAGCAGTTCTTC. As protein: CASSESGGSGEQFF.

The chain links TRBV15 to TRBJ1-5; D gene unclear. CDR3 length equals 13 residues. CDR1 is LNHNV and CDR2 is YYDKDF in the germline V gene (reference sequence). V gave up 0 bases and J gave up 11 bases, with 11 bases separating them. The CDR3, as DNA: TGTGCCACCAGCAGAGATATGGGAGCCACCCAGCATTTT. Its translation is CATSRDMGATQHF.

The V call is TRBV28, the J call TRBJ2-1; possible D gene TRBD2, 6 bases. The CDR3 is made up of 16 amino acids. Germline CDR1 MDHEN, CDR2 SYDVKM. V was clipped by 1 base and J by 0 bases, with 10 bases between them. The CDR3: CASSLSSANSYNEQFF. Written as DNA, the CDR3 is TGTGCCAGCAGTTTATCTAGCGCGAACTCCTACAATGAGCAGTTCTTC. The full variable domain, completed using reference TRBV28 and TRBJ2-1, is DVKVTQSSRYLVKRTGEKVFLECVQDMDHENMFWYRQDPGLGLRLIYFSYDVKMKEKGDIPEGYSVSREKKERFSLILESASTNQTSMYLCASSLSSANSYNEQFFGPGTRLTVL.